This T cell receptor (beta chain) came from a study of identical twins. Study conclusions and caveats: Potential partial confounding of zero-insertion analyses by invariant MAIT and iNKT cells was noted. These conclusions were based on statistical analysis (cross-sectional, not following the same donors).

This clonotype was seen many times. Its target is not known. The germline V gene has CDR1 SEHNR and CDR2 FQNEAQ (reference sequence). CDR3 length: 14 residues. V gave up 5 bases and J gave up 5 bases, with 15 bases separating them. Every donor was a healthy Caucasian. cDNA carried unique molecular identifiers, and a universal primer site was added by template switching. TCRdb ran MiXCR on the 5' RACE reads and lists one entry per CDR3 protein. Among fewer than 800,000 distinct CDR3 sequences listed, roughly 7.2% were seen once. This sample was also put to use in a study of yellow fever vaccine responses in identical twins.

The sequenced sample consisted of PBMCs. The receptor comes from a woman younger than 35 in good health. V is TRBV7-9 and J is TRBJ2-5; D assignment may be TRBD1 or TRBD2 (5 bases each). DNA of the CDR3: TGTGCCAGCAGCGCCCTCCGGGGACGGGAGACCCAGTACTTC. It yields the protein CASSALRGRETQYF.